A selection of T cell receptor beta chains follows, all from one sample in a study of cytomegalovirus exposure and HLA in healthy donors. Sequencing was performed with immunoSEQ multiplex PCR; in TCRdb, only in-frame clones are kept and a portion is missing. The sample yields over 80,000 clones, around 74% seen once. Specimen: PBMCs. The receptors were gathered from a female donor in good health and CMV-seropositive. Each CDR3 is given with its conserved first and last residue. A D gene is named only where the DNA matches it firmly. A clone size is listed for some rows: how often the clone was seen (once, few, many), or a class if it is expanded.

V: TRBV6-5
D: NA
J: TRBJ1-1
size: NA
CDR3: CASSYAGGTSEAFF
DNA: TGTGCCAGCAGTTACGCCGGTGGGACATCAGAAGCTTTCTTT

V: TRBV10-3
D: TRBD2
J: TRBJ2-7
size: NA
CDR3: CAIRTSGLAVNSYEQYF
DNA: TGTGCCATCAGAACGAGCGGACTAGCGGTAAACTCCTACGAGCAGTACTTC

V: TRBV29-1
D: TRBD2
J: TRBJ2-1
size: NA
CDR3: CRAAGTSGLDEQFF
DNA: TGCAGAGCCGCCGGGACTAGCGGTCTTGATGAGCAGTTCTTC

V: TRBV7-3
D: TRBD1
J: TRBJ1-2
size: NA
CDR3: CASSLTEGAGYTF
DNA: TGTGCCAGCAGCTTAACCGAGGGGGCTGGCTACACCTTC

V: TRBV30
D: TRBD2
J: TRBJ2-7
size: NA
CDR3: CAWSVRWTSGIYEQYF
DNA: TGTGCCTGGAGTGTACGTTGGACTAGCGGGATCTACGAGCAGTACTTC

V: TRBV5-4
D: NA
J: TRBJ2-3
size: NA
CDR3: CASSLGPTGTPDTQYF
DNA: TGTGCCAGCAGCTTGGGGCCGACAGGTACCCCAGATACGCAGTATTTT

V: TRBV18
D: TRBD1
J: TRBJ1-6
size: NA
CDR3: CASSRSSGTGGNSPLHF
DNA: TGTGCCAGCTCACGGTCCTCCGGGACAGGGGGAAATTCACCCCTCCACTTT

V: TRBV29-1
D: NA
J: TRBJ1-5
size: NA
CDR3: CSVEGGHSNQPQHF
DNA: TGCAGCGTTGAAGGGGGACATAGCAATCAGCCCCAGCATTTT

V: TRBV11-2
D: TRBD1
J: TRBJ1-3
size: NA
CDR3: CASSPGPGGGNTIYF
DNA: TGTGCCAGCAGCCCCGGGCCAGGGGGAGGAAACACCATATATTTT

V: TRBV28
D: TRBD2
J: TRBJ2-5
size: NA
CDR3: CASSPADPGTSGRRGIWGTQYF
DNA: TGTGCCAGCAGTCCAGCGGACCCCGGGACTAGCGGGAGGCGGGGGATATGGGGGACCCAGTACTTC

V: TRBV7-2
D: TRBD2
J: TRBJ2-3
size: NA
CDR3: CASSLGLAASTDTQYF
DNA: TGTGCCAGCAGCTTAGGACTAGCGGCTAGCACAGATACGCAGTATTTT

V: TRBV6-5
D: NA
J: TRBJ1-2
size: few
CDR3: CASSYSSGNGYTF
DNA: TGTGCCAGCAGTTACTCGTCGGGGAATGGCTACACCTTC

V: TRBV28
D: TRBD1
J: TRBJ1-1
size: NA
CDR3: CASSFTKGQAANTEAFF
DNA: TGTGCCAGCAGCTTCACAAAGGGACAGGCCGCGAACACTGAAGCTTTCTTT

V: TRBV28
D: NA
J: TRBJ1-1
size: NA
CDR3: CACGGGVFAEAFF
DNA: TGTGCCTGCGGGGGAGGGGTTTTCGCTGAAGCTTTCTTT

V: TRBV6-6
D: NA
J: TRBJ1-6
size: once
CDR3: CASSLPGVSPLHF
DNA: TGTGCCAGCAGCCTCCCCGGGGTGTCACCCCTCCACTTT

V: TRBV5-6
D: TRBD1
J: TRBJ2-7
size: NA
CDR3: CASSTSPGQDYEQYF
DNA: TGTGCCAGCAGCACTTCGCCGGGACAGGACTACGAGCAGTACTTC

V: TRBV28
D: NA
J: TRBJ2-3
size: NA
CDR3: CASRGGGGGRSGTQYF
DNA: TGTGCCAGCAGGGGCGGGGGCGGGGGACGGTCCGGTACGCAGTATTTT

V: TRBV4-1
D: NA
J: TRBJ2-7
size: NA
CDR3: CASSHSSSYEQYF
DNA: TGCGCCAGCAGCCATAGCTCATCCTACGAGCAGTACTTC

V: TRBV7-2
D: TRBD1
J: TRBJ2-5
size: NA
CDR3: CASSLGTGARETQYF
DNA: TGTGCCAGCAGCCTAGGGACAGGGGCTAGAGAGACCCAGTACTTC

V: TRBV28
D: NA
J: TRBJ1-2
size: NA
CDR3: CASKQATIGYTF
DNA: TGTGCCAGCAAACAGGCCACTATCGGCTACACCTTC

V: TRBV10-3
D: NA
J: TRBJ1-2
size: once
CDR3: CAISPGSNYGYTF
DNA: TGTGCCATCAGTCCAGGGTCTAACTATGGCTACACCTTC

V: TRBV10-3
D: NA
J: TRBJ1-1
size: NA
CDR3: CAGGWGVGTEAFF
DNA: TGTGCCGGGGGGTGGGGGGTTGGAACTGAAGCTTTCTTT

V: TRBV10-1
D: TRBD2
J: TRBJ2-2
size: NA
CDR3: CASSRTSGGPRELFF
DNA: TGCGCCAGCAGTCGGACTAGCGGGGGACCCAGGGAGCTGTTTTTT

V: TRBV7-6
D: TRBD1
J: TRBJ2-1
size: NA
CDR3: CASSLASRGRNNEQFF
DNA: TGTGCCAGCAGCTTAGCATCCAGGGGGCGGAACAATGAGCAGTTCTTC

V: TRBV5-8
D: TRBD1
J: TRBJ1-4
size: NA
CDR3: CASSPGQGGEKLFF
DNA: TGTGCCAGCAGCCCCGGACAGGGGGGTGAAAAACTGTTTTTT

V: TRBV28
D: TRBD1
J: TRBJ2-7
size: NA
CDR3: CASSPPGQGGNEQYF
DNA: TGTGCCAGCAGCCCCCCCGGACAGGGGGGAAACGAGCAGTACTTC

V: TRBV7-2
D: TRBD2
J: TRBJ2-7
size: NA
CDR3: CASSAGTSGSHYYEQYF
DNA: TGTGCCAGCAGCGCCGGGACTAGCGGGAGCCATTACTACGAGCAGTACTTC

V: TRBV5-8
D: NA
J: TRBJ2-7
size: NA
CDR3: CASSLQGYEQYF
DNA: TGTGCCAGCAGTCTTCAGGGCTACGAGCAGTACTTC

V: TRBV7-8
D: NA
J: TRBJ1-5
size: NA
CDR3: CASSLEQGPNQPQHF
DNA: TGTGCCAGCAGCTTAGAACAGGGCCCAAATCAGCCCCAGCATTTT

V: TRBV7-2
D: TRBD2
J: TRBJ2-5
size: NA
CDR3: CASSLASGSGSTQYF
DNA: TGTGCCAGCAGCTTAGCGAGCGGGAGCGGTAGTACCCAGTACTTC

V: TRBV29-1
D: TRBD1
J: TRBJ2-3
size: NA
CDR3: CSIRQGGTDTQYF
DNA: TGCAGCATTAGACAGGGGGGGACAGATACGCAGTATTTT

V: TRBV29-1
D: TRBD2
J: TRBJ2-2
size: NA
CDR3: CSVGGLAGATNTGELFF
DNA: TGCAGCGTAGGGGGACTAGCGGGGGCCACGAACACCGGGGAGCTGTTTTTT

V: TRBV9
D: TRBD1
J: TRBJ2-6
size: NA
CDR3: CASSVVGTGGANVLTF
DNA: TGTGCCAGCAGCGTAGTTGGGACAGGGGGAGCCAACGTCCTGACTTTC

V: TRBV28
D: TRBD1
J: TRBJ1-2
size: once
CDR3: CASRIRDRSYTF
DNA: TGTGCCAGCAGAATCCGGGACAGAAGCTACACCTTC

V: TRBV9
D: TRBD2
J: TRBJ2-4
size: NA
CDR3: CASSVGGGDIQYF
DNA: TGTGCCAGCAGCGTAGGCGGGGGGGACATTCAGTACTTC

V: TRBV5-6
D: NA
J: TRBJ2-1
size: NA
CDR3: CASSLQGFPYNEQFF
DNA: TGTGCCAGCAGCTTGCAGGGGTTTCCCTACAATGAGCAGTTCTTC

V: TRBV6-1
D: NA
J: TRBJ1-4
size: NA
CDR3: CASSEWGEEKLFF
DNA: TGTGCCAGCAGTGAATGGGGGGAGGAAAAACTGTTTTTT

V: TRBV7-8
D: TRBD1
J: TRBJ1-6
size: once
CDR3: CASSPPGQRNSPLHF
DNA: TGTGCCAGCAGCCCCCCGGGACAGAGAAATTCACCCCTCCACTTT

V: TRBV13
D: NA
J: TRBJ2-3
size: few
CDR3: CASSLGGMVGPDTQYF
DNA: TGTGCCAGCAGCTTAGGCGGGATGGTTGGTCCAGATACGCAGTATTTT

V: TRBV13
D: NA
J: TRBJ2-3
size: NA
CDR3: CASSFRGTDTQYF
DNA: TGTGCCAGCAGCTTTCGGGGCACAGATACGCAGTATTTT

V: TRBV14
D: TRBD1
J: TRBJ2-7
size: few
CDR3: CASSQVGDSPYEQYF
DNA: TGTGCCAGCAGCCAAGTGGGGGACAGCCCCTACGAGCAGTACTTC

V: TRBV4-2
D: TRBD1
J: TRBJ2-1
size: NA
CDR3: CASSQAGTGIDEQFF
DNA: TGTGCCAGCAGCCAAGCCGGGACAGGGATCGATGAGCAGTTCTTC